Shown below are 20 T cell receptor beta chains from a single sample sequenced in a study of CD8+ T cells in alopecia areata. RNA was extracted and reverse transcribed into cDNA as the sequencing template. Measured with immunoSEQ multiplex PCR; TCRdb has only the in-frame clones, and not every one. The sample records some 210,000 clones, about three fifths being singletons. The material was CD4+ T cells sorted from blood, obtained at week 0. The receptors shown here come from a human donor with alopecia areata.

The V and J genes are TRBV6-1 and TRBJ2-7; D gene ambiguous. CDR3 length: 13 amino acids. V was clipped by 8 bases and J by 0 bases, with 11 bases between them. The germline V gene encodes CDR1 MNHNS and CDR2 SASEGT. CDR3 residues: CASLLPPSYEQYF. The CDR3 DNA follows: TGTGCCAGCCTCCTACCGCCCTCCTACGAGCAGTACTTC.

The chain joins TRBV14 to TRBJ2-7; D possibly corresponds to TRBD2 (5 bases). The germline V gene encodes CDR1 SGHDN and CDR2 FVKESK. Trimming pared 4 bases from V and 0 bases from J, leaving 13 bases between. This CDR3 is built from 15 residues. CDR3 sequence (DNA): TGTGCCAGCAGCCCTCGGACTCCCCGCTCCTACGAGCAGTACTTC. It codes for CASSPRTPRSYEQYF.

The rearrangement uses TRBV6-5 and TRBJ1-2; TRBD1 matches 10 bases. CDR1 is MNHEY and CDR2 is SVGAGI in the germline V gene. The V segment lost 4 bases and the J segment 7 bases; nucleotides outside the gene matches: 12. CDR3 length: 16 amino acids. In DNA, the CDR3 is TGTGCCAGCAGTTCCCTCCCGGGACAGGGGCCTGGTGGCTACACCTTC. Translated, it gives CASSSLPGQGPGGYTF.

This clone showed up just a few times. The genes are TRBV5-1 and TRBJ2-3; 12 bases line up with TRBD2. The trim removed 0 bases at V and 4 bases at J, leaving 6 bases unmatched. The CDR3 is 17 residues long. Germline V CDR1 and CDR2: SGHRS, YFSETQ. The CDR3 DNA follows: TGCGCCAGCAGCTTGGGACCGACTAGCGGGAGAGCAGATACGCAGTATTTT. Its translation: CASSLGPTSGRADTQYF. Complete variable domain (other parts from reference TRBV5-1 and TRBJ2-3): KAGVTQTPRYLIKTRGQQVTLSCSPISGHRSVSWYQQTPGQGLQFLFEYFSETQRNKGNFPGRFSGRQFSNSRSEMNVSTLELGDSALYLCASSLGPTSGRADTQYFGPGTRLTVL.

The CDR3 protein is CATSRDLGGSGNTIYF. CDR3 nucleotides: TGTGCCACCAGCAGAGATCTAGGGGGCTCTGGAAACACCATATATTTT. The V call is TRBV15, the J call TRBJ1-3, with D possibly TRBD1 on 6 matching bases. Per the germline V gene, CDR1 is LNHNV and CDR2 is YYDKDF (reference sequence). This CDR3 spans 16 amino acids. The V and J ends lost 0 bases and 0 bases respectively, with 9 bases between them.

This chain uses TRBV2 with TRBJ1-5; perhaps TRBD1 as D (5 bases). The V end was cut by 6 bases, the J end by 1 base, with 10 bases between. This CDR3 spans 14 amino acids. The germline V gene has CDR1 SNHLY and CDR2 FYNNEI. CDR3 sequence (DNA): TGTGCCAGCAGGCGGGACCAAAGCAATCAGCCCCAGCATTTT. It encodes CASRRDQSNQPQHF.

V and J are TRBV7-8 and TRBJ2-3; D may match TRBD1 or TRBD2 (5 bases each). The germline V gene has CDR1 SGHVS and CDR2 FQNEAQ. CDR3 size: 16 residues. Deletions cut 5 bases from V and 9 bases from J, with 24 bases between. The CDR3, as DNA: TGTGCCAGCAGCCCCATGAGGGACCGCCCTGTTGACACGCAGTATTTT. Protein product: CASSPMRDRPVDTQYF.

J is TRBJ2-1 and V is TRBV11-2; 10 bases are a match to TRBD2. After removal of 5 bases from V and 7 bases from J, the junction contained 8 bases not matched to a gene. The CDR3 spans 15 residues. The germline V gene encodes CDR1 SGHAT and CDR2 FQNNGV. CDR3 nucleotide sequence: TGTGCCAGCAGCCCATCTAGCGGGAGTGGGAATGAGCAGTTCTTC. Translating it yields CASSPSSGSGNEQFF.

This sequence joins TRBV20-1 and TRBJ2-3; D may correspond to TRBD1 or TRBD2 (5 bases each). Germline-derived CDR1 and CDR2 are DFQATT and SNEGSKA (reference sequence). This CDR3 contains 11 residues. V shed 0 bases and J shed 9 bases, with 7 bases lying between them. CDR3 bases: TGCAGTGCTAGAGATCGGGACACGCAGTATTTT. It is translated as CSARDRDTQYF.

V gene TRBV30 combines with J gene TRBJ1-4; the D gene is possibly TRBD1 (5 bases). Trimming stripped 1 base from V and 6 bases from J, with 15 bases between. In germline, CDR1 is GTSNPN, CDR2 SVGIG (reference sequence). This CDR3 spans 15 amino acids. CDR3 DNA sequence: TGTGCCTGGAGTGCCTTAACAGGAGGGGATGAAAAACTGTTTTTT. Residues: CAWSALTGGDEKLFF.

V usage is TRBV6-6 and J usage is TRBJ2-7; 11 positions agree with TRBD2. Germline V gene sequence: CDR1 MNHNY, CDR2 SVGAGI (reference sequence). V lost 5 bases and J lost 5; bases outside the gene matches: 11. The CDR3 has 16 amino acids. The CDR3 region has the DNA TGTGCCAGCAGTGTGGGGGGCACTAGCGGGAGTGACGAGCAGTACTTC. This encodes CASSVGGTSGSDEQYF.

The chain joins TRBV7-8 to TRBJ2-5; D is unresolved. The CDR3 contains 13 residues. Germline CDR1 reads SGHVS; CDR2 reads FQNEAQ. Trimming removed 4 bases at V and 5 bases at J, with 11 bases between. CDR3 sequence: CASSWKVLETQYF. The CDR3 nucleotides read TGTGCCAGCAGCTGGAAAGTCCTGGAGACCCAGTACTTC. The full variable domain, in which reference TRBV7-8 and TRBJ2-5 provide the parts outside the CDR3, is GAGVSQSPRYKVAKRGQDVALRCDPISGHVSLFWYQQALGQGPEFLTYFQNEAQLDKSGLPSDRFFAERPEGSVSTLKIQRTQQEDSAVYLCASSWKVLETQYFGPGTRLLVL.

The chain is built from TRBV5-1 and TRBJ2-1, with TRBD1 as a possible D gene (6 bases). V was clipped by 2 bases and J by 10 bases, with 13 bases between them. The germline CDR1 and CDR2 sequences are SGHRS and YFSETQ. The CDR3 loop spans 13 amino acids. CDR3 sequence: CASSFPQGREQFF. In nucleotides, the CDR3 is TGCGCCAGCAGCTTCCCTCAGGGGCGAGAGCAGTTCTTC.

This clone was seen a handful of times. The CDR3 coding sequence is TGTGCCAGCAGCCTCCAATTCGAAGGTGAAAAACTGTTTTTT. It encodes CASSLQFEGEKLFF. This chain links TRBV16 with TRBJ1-4; D is unclear. Trimming took 4 bases from V and 7 from J, leaving 13 bases between them. The germline V gene has CDR1 KGHSY and CDR2 FQNENV. The CDR3 consists of 14 residues.

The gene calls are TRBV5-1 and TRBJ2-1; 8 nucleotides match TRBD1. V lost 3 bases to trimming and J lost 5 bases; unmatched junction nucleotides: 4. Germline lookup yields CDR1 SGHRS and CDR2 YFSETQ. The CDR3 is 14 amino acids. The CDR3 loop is CASSSTGVHNEQFF. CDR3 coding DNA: TGCGCCAGCAGCTCGACAGGGGTACACAATGAGCAGTTCTTC.

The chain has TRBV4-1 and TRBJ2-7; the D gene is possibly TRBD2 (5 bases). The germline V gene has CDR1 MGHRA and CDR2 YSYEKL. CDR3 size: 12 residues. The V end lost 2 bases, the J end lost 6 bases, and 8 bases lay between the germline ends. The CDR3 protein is CASSQPGGEQYF. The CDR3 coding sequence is TGCGCCAGCAGCCAACCCGGAGGCGAGCAGTACTTC.

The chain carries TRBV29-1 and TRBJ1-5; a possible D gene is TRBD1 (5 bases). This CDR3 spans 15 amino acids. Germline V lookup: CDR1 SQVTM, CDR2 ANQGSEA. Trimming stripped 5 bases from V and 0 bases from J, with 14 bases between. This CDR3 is CSVSQGLNSNQPQHF. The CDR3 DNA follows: TGCAGCGTTTCCCAGGGCCTTAATAGCAATCAGCCCCAGCATTTT.

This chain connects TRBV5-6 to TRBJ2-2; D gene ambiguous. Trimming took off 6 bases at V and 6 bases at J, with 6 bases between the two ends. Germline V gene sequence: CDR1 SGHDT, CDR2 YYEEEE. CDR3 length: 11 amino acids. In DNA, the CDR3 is TGTGCCAGCACCTTCGCCGGGGAGCTGTTTTTT. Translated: CASTFAGELFF.

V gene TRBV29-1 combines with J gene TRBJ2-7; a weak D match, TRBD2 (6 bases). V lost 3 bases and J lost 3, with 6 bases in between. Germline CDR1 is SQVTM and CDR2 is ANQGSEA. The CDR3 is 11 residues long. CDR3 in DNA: TGCAGCGTTGACGGGAGCTACGAGCAGTACTTC. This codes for CSVDGSYEQYF.

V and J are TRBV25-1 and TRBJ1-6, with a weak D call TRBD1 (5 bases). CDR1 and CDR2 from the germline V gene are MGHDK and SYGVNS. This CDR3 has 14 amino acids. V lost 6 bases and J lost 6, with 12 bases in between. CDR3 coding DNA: TGTGCCAGCAGGAGGGAGGGGACTAATTCACCCCTCCACTTT. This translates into CASRREGTNSPLHF.